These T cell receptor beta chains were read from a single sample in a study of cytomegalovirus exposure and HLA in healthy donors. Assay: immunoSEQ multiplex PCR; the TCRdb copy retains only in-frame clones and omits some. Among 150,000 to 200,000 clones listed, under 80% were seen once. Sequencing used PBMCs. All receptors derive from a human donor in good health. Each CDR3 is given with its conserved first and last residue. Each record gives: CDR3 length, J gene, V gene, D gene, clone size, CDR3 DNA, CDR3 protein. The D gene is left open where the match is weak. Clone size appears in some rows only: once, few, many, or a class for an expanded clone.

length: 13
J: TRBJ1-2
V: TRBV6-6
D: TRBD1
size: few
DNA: TGTGCCAGCAGTCTGACAGGGGGCTATGGCTACACCTTC
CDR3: CASSLTGGYGYTF

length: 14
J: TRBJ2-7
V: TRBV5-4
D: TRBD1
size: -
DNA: TGTGCCAGCAGCTCACAGGGGATTATGTACGAGCAGTACTTC
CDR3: CASSSQGIMYEQYF

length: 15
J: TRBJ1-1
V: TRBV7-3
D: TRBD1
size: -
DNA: TGTGCCAGCAGCCAAACCCCCCAGGGGGGCACTGAAGCTTTCTTT
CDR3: CASSQTPQGGTEAFF

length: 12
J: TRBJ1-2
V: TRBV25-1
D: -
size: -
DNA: TGTGCCAGCAGTGCCGGTAACTATGGCTACACCTTC
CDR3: CASSAGNYGYTF

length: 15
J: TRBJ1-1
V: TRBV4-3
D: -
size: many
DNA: TGCGCCAGCAGGACCACGGGGGGCTCCGGCACTGAAGCTTTCTTT
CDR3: CASRTTGGSGTEAFF

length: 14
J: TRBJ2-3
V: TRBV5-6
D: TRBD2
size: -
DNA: TGTGCCAGCAACTGGCCGGGGGGAAAAGATACGCAGTATTTT
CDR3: CASNWPGGKDTQYF

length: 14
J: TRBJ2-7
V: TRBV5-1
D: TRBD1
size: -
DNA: TGCGCCAGCAGCTTGACAGGGGACTCCTACGAGCAGTACTTC
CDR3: CASSLTGDSYEQYF

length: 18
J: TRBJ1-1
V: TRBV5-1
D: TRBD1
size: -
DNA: TGCGCCAGCAGCTTGACAGGGGACGGGGTACTTATGAACACTGAAGCTTTCTTT
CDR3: CASSLTGDGVLMNTEAFF

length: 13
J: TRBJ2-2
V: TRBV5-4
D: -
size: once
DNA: TGTGCCAGCAGCTCCCTGAGGACCGGGGAGCTGTTTTTT
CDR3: CASSSLRTGELFF

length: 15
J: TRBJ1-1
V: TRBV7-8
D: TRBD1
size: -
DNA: TGTGCCAGCAGCCCCCCGGGACAGGGGGCTGCTGAAGCTTTCTTT
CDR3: CASSPPGQGAAEAFF

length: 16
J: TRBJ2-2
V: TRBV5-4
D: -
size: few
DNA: TGTGCCAGCAGACCTGGCCGGGGGGCCAACACCGGGGAGCTGTTTTTT
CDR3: CASRPGRGANTGELFF

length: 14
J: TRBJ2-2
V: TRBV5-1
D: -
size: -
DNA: TGCGCCAGCCACGGCCCGACTGATACCGGGGAGCTGTTTTTT
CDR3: CASHGPTDTGELFF

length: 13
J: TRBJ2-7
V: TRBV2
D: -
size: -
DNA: TGTGCCAGCAGTGAACCGGTACCCTACGAGCAGTACTTC
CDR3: CASSEPVPYEQYF

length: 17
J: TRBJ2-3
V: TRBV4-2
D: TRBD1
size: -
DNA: TGTGCCAGCAGCCAAGCAGACAGGGGGCGTCAGACAGATACGCAGTATTTT
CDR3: CASSQADRGRQTDTQYF

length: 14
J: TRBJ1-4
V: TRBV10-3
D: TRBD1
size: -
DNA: TGTGCCATCAGCCAGGGGGCTCAGGGTGAAAAACTGTTTTTT
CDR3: CAISQGAQGEKLFF

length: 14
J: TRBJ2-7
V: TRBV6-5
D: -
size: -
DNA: TGTGCCAGCACTAGGGTTGGACAGACCAACGAGCAGTACTTC
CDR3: CASTRVGQTNEQYF

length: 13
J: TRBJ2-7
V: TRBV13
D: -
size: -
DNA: TGTGCCAGCAGCTTGATGGCTAGCTACGAGCAGTACTTC
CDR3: CASSLMASYEQYF

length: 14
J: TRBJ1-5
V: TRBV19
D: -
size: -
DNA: TGTGCCAGTAGTATCCTACTTAGCAATCAGCCCCAGCATTTT
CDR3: CASSILLSNQPQHF

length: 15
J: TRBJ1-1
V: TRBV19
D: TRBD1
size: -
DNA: TGTGCCAGTAGTGTTCCGGGACAGCTGAACACTGAAGCTTTCTTT
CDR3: CASSVPGQLNTEAFF

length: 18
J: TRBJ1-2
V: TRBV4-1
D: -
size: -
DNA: TGCGCCAGCAGCCAAGGATGGGGTGGAGGGGCTCCGGGCTATGGCTACACCTTC
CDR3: CASSQGWGGGAPGYGYTF

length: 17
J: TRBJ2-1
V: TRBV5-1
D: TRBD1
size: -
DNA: TGCGCCAGCAGCTTGATGATCGGACAGGGGGCCGGTAATGAGCAGTTCTTC
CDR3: CASSLMIGQGAGNEQFF

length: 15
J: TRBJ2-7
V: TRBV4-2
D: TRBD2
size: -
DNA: TGTGCCAGCAGCCAAGAGCCCCGGGGGGGCGACGAGCAGTACTTC
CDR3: CASSQEPRGGDEQYF

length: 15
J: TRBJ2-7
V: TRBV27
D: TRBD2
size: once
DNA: TGTGCCAGCAGTTTGAGCGGGGGGGGTTTCCACGAGCAGTACTTC
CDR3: CASSLSGGGFHEQYF

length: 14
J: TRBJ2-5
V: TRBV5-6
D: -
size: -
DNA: TGTGCCAGCAGCCCGGCGGGCGGCCAAGAGACCCAGTACTTC
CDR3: CASSPAGGQETQYF

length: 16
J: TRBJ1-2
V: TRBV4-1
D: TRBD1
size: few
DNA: TGCGCCAGCAGCCAAGGGGTCAACGGACAGGGGCGAGGCTACACCTTC
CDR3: CASSQGVNGQGRGYTF

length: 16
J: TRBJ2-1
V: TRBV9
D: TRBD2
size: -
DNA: TGTGCCAGCAGCGTAGTGCTAGCGGGGGGGGAAAATGAGCAGTTCTTC
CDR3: CASSVVLAGGENEQFF

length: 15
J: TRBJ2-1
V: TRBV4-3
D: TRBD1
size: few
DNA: TGCGCCAGCAGCCAAGATCGGGACAGGGACAATGAGCAGTTCTTC
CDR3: CASSQDRDRDNEQFF

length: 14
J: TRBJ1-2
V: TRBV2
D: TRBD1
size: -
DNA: TGTGCCAGCAGCCCCGGGACAGGGAGGTATGGCTACACCTTC
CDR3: CASSPGTGRYGYTF

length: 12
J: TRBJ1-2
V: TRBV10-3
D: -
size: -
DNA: TGTGCCATCAGTGCAGGATACTATGGCTACACCTTC
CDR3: CAISAGYYGYTF

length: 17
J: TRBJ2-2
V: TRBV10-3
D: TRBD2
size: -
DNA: TGTGCCACCGGGCCGGGACTAGCGGGGGGGAACACCGGGGAGCTGTTTTTT
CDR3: CATGPGLAGGNTGELFF

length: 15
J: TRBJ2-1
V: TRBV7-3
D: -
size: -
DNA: TGTGCCAGCAGCTTATCGGGGAATGGGTTCGATGAGCAGTTCTTC
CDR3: CASSLSGNGFDEQFF

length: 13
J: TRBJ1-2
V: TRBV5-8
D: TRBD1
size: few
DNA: TGCGCCAGCAGCCAAGCCCCAGGGGGGTTCTACACCTTC
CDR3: CASSQAPGGFYTF

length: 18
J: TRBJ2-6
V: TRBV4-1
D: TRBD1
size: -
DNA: TGCGCCAGCAGCCGGGGACAGGGGGCGTCCTCTGGGGCCAACGTCCTGACTTTC
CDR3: CASSRGQGASSGANVLTF

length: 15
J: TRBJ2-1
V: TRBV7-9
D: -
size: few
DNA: TGTGCCAGCAGCCCTGCCGGGGGTCAAAACAATGAGCAGTTCTTC
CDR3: CASSPAGGQNNEQFF

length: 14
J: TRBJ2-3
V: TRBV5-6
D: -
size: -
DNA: TGTGCCAGCAGCTTGGTTCGCACAACAGATACGCAGTATTTT
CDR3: CASSLVRTTDTQYF

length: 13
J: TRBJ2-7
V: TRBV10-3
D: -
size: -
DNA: TGTGCCATCGGCAACGGGGGATCCTACGAGCAGTACTTC
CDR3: CAIGNGGSYEQYF

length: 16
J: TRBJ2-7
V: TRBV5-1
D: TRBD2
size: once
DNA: TGCGCCAGCAGCTTTCGGACTAGCGGGGGCTCCTACGAGCAGTACTTC
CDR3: CASSFRTSGGSYEQYF

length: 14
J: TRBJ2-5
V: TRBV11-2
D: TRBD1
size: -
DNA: TGTGCCAGCAGCCTCCGGACAGGGGGGGAAACCCAGTACTTC
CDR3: CASSLRTGGETQYF

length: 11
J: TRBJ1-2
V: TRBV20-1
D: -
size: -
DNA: TGCAGTGCTAGGGCGGGGTCCGGCTACACCTTC
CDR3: CSARAGSGYTF

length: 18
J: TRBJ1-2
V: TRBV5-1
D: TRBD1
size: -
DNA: TGCGCCAGCAGCTTGGTTTCCAGGATGGACAGGGTCTACTATGGCTACACCTTC
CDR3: CASSLVSRMDRVYYGYTF

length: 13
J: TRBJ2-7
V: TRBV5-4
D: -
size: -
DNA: TGTGCCAGCAGCCTGACAGGCTCCTACGAGCAGTACTTC
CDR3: CASSLTGSYEQYF

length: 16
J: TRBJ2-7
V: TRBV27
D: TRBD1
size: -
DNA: TGTGCCAGCAGTTTTCGGGGGACAGGGGTGATCTACGAGCAGTACTTC
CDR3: CASSFRGTGVIYEQYF

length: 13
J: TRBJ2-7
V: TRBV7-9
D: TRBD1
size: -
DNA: TGTGCCATCACTGAGGACAGGGCCTACGAGCAGTACTTC
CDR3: CAITEDRAYEQYF

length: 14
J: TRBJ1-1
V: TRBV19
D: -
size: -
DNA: TGTGCCAGTATGCGGGGGTATCAGGGCACTGAAGCTTTCTTT
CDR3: CASMRGYQGTEAFF

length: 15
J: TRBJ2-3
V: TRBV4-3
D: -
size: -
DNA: TGCGCCAGCAGCCAAGCCAATGGGGGGAGGGATACGCAGTATTTT
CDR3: CASSQANGGRDTQYF

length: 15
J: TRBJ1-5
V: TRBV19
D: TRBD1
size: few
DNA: TGTGCCAGTAGTCATCCCCGACAGGGGAATCAGCCCCAGCATTTT
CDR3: CASSHPRQGNQPQHF

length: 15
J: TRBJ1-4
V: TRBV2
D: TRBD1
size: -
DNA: TGTGCCAGCAGTGACCTGGACAGGGTTTATGAAAAACTGTTTTTT
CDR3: CASSDLDRVYEKLFF

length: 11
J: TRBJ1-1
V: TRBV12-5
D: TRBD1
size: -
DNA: TGTGCTAGTGGTTTGGACGACAGGGCGGTTTTT
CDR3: CASGLDDRAVF

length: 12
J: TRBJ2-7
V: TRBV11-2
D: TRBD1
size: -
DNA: TGTGCCAGCAGCTTAGGACAGGGCTTGCGGTACTTC
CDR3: CASSLGQGLRYF

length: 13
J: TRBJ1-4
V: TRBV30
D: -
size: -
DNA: TGTGCCTTGGGGGGGGGCGCTAATGAAAAACTGTTTTTT
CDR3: CALGGGANEKLFF

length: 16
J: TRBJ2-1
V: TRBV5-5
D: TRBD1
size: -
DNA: TGTGCCAGCAGCTTGGGTGGGGGCAGGGGGCGCAATGAGCAGTTCTTC
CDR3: CASSLGGGRGRNEQFF

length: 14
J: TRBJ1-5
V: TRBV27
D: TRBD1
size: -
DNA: TGTGCCAGCAGTCCACAGGGGGCCAAGCAGCCCCAGCATTTT
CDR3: CASSPQGAKQPQHF

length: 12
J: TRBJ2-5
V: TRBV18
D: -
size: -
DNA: TGTGCCAGCTCACCCCTCGAAGAGACCCAGTACTTC
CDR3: CASSPLEETQYF

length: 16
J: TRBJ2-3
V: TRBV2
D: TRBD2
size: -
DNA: TGTGCCAGCAAGGAGCGGGGGACCCGCTTTGGAGATACGCAGTATTTT
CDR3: CASKERGTRFGDTQYF

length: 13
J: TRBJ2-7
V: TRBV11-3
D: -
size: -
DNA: TGTGCCAGCAGCTTTTCGGGTGGGTACGAGCAGTACTTC
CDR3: CASSFSGGYEQYF

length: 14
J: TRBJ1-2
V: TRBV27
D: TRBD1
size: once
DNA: TGTGCCAGCAGCCCTCCCGGACAGGGAAAAGGCTACACCTTC
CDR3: CASSPPGQGKGYTF

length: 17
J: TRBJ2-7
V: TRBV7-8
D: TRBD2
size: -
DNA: TGTGCCAGCGGCGTAACCCACTACGAGCGGGGGGTCTACGAGCAGTACTTC
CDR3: CASGVTHYERGVYEQYF

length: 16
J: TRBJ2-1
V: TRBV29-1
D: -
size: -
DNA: TGCAGCGTTGATGCATCCGGGACAATCCCCTACAATGAGCAGTTCTTC
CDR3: CSVDASGTIPYNEQFF